The 13 T cell receptor beta chains reported below all come from one sample, sequenced in a study of T cell responses to AZD1222 COVID-19 vaccine. TCRdb's table, derived via immunoSEQ multiplex PCR, lists solely in-frame clones and lacks some. This sample has 150,000 to 200,000 clones, with under 95% found just once. This specimen was peripheral blood, taken 28 days after the second AZD1222 dose. The source of these receptors is an adult who received the AZD1222 COVID-19 vaccine.

The chain links TRBV28 to TRBJ2-1; D may be TRBD2 (5 bases). Germline V CDR1 and CDR2: MDHEN, SYDVKM. This CDR3 is built from 17 residues. The V gene lost 2 bases and the J gene lost 6 bases, with 20 bases spanning the gap. The CDR3 coding sequence is TGTGCCAGCAGTTTAACGGGTCTAGCAGCGCCGATCAATGAGCAGTTCTTC. This sequence encodes CASSLTGLAAPINEQFF.

The rearrangement links TRBV30 to TRBJ1-5; D is uncertain. Germline values: CDR1 GTSNPN, CDR2 SVGIG (reference sequence). The CDR3 is 16 amino acids. V was trimmed by 2 bases and J by 2 bases, leaving 16 bases between them. CDR3 loop: CAWSPRFGRGNQPQHF. CDR3 bases: TGTGCCTGGAGTCCCCGTTTCGGGCGGGGCAATCAGCCCCAGCATTTT.

This sequence joins TRBV7-3 and TRBJ2-2, with D perhaps matching TRBD2 (7 bases). Between the trimmed V and J ends, which lost 2 bases and 4 bases, there was a span of 17 bases. The CDR3 is 17 amino acids. The germline V gene has CDR1 SGHTA and CDR2 FQGTGA. The CDR3 nucleotides read TGTGCCAGCAGCTTAGGCCCGCGGGGGCGAGGCACCGGGGAGCTGTTTTTT. This codes for CASSLGPRGRGTGELFF. Based on the CDR3 plus reference TRBV7-3 and TRBJ2-2, the full variable domain is GAGVSQTPSNKVTEKGKYVELRCDPISGHTALYWYRQSLGQGPEFLIYFQGTGAADDSGLPNDRFFAVRPEGSVSTLKIQRTERGDSAVYLCASSLGPRGRGTGELFFGEGSRLTVL.

V is TRBV27 and J is TRBJ1-4, with 10 bases lining up with TRBD1. The CDR3 is 15 residues long. V lost 5 bases and J lost 7; bases outside the gene matches: 7. From germline, CDR1 is MNHEY and CDR2 SMNVEV (reference sequence). The CDR3 DNA is TGTGCCAGCAGTCCGCTCGGGGACAGGGGTGAAAAACTGTTTTTT. This codes for CASSPLGDRGEKLFF.

The V and J genes are TRBV29-1 and TRBJ1-2; possibly TRBD1 for D (5 bases). The CDR3 has 14 residues. Germline V lookup: CDR1 SQVTM, CDR2 ANQGSEA. Trimming removed 0 bases from V and 2 bases from J, with 10 bases in between. The CDR3 protein is CSVEDGAANYGYTF. The CDR3, as DNA: TGCAGCGTTGAAGATGGGGCGGCAAACTATGGCTACACCTTC. The complete variable domain, with remaining parts taken from reference TRBV29-1 and TRBJ1-2, reads SAVISQKPSRDICQRGTSLTIQCQVDSQVTMMFWYRQQPGQSLTLIATANQGSEATYESGFVIDKFPISRPNLTFSTLTVSNMSPEDSSIYLCSVEDGAANYGYTFGSGTRLTVV.

A single count supports this clone. This chain uses TRBV4-1 with TRBJ1-4; 9 bases line up with TRBD1. This CDR3 region has 20 residues. From germline, CDR1 is MGHRA and CDR2 YSYEKL. Unmatched junction bases numbered 22, after V lost 3 bases and J lost 8 bases. The CDR3 coding sequence is TGCGCCAGCAGCCATCCCTTAGGGACAGGGTTTGTTGATCGTAAGGAAAAACTGTTTTTT. Encoded protein: CASSHPLGTGFVDRKEKLFF.

The chain employs TRBV19 and TRBJ1-1; a possible D gene is TRBD1 (5 bases). Germline assignment: CDR1 LNHDA and CDR2 SQIVND (reference sequence). This CDR3 contains 14 residues. V dropped 9 bases and J dropped 4 bases, with 18 bases sitting between them. In nucleotides, the CDR3 is TGTGCCAGCAACCGGGGGGGACCCGGCACTGAAGCTTTCTTT. Protein: CASNRGGPGTEAFF.

This clone was counted a few times. This sequence joins TRBV4-2 and TRBJ2-7; 10 bases align to TRBD2. Per the germline V gene, CDR1 is LGHNA and CDR2 is YNFKEQ. The CDR3 has 19 amino acids. V dropped 0 bases and J dropped 0; count of bases not matched to a gene: 11. CDR3 sequence (DNA): TGTGCCAGCAGCCAAGACGTACTAGCGGGATGGGGGCCCTCCTACGAGCAGTACTTC. Translating it yields CASSQDVLAGWGPSYEQYF.

This chain connects TRBV11-2 to TRBJ2-7, with 10 bases aligning to TRBD2. After removal of 5 bases from V and 5 bases from J, the junction contained 12 bases not matched to a gene. This CDR3 is 16 amino acids long. Germline V lookup: CDR1 SGHAT, CDR2 FQNNGV. Here the CDR3 DNA reads TGTGCCAGCAGCCCAGCCCCTAGCGGGGGAGTCCACGAGCAGTACTTC. This gives the protein CASSPAPSGGVHEQYF.

The chain is built from TRBV6-5 and TRBJ1-3, with a weak D call TRBD1 (6 bases). The V end was cut by 8 bases, the J end by 4 bases, with 15 bases between. Germline CDR1 MNHEY, CDR2 SVGAGI. The CDR3 sequence is 14 residues long. The CDR3 protein is CASGTPGAGNTIYF. DNA for the CDR3: TGTGCCAGCGGGACACCGGGGGCAGGAAACACCATATATTTT.

The V call is TRBV5-1, the J call TRBJ1-5; possible D gene TRBD1, 5 bases. V was cut by 4 bases and J by 8 bases, with 16 bases left in between. This CDR3 is 14 amino acids long. Germline lookup yields CDR1 SGHRS and CDR2 YFSETQ. The CDR3 sequence is CASSPGQGWEPQHF. Here the CDR3 DNA reads TGCGCCAGCAGCCCCGGGCAGGGCTGGGAGCCCCAGCATTTT.

This chain connects TRBV5-1 to TRBJ2-7; D may be TRBD1 or TRBD2 (6 bases each). The germline V gene encodes CDR1 SGHRS and CDR2 YFSETQ. Trimming cost V 1 base and J 0 bases, with 11 bases left between them. CDR3 length: 15 residues. The CDR3 is CASSLRRDNSYEQYF. As DNA, the CDR3 is TGCGCCAGCAGCTTGAGGCGGGACAACTCCTACGAGCAGTACTTC.

The chain joins TRBV6-5 to TRBJ1-1; possibly TRBD1 for D (5 bases). CDR3 length: 15 amino acids. V was pared by 0 bases and J by 2 bases, with 10 bases between. Per germline, CDR1 MNHEY and CDR2 SVGAGI. CDR3 bases: TGTGCCAGCAGTTACTCGATGGGGGTTAACACTGAAGCTTTCTTT. Translation gives CASSYSMGVNTEAFF.